The T cell receptor beta chain under discussion was sequenced for a study of blood T cells in healthy people across ages. Germline V CDR1 and CDR2: SGHAT, FQNNGV. Trimming removed 5 bases at V and 5 bases at J, with 9 bases between. The CDR3 length is 13 residues. Alongside a J-beta primer mix, a sample-barcoded 5' primer served in a second PCR lasting about 6 to 11 cycles. Each CDR3 protein is one row after TCRdb ran MiXCR on the 5' RACE reads. The sample yields fewer than 2 million distinct CDR3 sequences, 35% to 50% seen once. Whole-study results and caveats: The study regarded diversity estimates from one million T cells as underestimates.

This clonotype was seen more than once but under ten times. Its antigen is unidentified. The source is a human donor in good health. The V and J genes are TRBV11-2 and TRBJ1-4, with D uncertain. Sequencing used blood. CDR3 sequence: CASSRVRNEKLFF. In nucleotides, the CDR3 is TGTGCCAGCAGCAGGGTGCGGAATGAAAAACTGTTTTTT.